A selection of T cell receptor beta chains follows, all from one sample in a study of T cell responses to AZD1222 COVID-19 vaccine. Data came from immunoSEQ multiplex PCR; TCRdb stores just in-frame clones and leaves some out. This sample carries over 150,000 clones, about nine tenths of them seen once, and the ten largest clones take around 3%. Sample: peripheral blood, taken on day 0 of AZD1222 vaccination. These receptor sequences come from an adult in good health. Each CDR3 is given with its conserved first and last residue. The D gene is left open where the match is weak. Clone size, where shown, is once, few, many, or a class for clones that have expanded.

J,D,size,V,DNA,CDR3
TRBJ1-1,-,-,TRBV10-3,TGTGCCATCAGTGATTTTAAGAGCACTGAAGCTTTCTTT,CAISDFKSTEAFF
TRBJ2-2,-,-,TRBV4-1,TGCGCCAGCAGCCAACCACTCGTTTCCGGGGAGCTGTTTTTT,CASSQPLVSGELFF
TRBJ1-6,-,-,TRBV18,TGTGCCAGCTCATCCCAATCGCCCTATAATTCACCCCTCCACTTT,CASSSQSPYNSPLHF
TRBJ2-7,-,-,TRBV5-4,TGTGCCAGCAGCCCGGACCCGGGGCAGGCGCAGTACTTC,CASSPDPGQAQYF
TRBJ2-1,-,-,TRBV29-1,TGCGGACTATTAACGGGGGTTGAGCAGTTCTTC,CGLLTGVEQFF
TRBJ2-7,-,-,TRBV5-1,TGCGCCAGCAGCTTGGTTATCGGGAGTGACGAGCAGTACTTC,CASSLVIGSDEQYF
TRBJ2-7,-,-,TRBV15,TGTGCCACCAGCAGAGATTTGATTGAGCAGTACTTC,CATSRDLIEQYF
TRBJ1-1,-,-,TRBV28,TGTGCCAGCAGTTTTCTAAGAGAAGCTTTCTTT,CASSFLREAFF
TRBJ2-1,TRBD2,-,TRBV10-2,TGCGCCAGCAGTGACGCCTCCGGGGGACTAGCGGTATACAATGAGCAGTTCTTC,CASSDASGGLAVYNEQFF
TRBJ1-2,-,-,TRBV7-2,TGTGCCAGCAGCTTAGGCGGGGGGGGCTATGGCTACACCTTC,CASSLGGGGYGYTF
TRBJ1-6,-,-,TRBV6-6,TGTGCCAGCAGCCGACCCGGGGCTTCACCCCTCCACTTT,CASSRPGASPLHF
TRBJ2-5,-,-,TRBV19,TGTGCCAGTAGCGACGGGGGCAGCTCCGAGACCCAGTACTTC,CASSDGGSSETQYF
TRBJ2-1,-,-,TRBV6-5,TGTGCCAGCAGTACCGAGGGGGGTGAGCAGTTCTTC,CASSTEGGEQFF
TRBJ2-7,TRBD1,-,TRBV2,TGTGCCAGCAGAGCTCCGGGGACAGGGGGCTACGAGCAGTACTTC,CASRAPGTGGYEQYF
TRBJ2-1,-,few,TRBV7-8,TGTGCCAGCAGCCGGGGACTGTACAATGAGCAGTTCTTC,CASSRGLYNEQFF
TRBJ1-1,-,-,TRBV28,TGTGCCAGCAGTTTTGAAGGGGCCGCTGAGGCTTTCTTT,CASSFEGAAEAFF
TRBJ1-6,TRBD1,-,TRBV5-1,TGCGCCAGCAGGGATGGGACAGCCTATAATTCACCCCTCCACTTT,CASRDGTAYNSPLHF
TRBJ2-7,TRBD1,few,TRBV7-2,TGTGCCAGCAGCTTTGGGACAGGCTACGAGCAGTACTTC,CASSFGTGYEQYF
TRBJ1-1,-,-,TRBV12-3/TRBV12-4,TGTGCCAGCACAGGGCCCATGAACACTGAAGCTTTCTTT,CASTGPMNTEAFF
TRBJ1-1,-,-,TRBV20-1,TGCAGTGCTAGTTCTGTCCCAAACACTGAAGCTTTCTTT,CSASSVPNTEAFF
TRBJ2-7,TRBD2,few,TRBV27,TGTGCCAGCGGGGGGGTCGAGCAGTACTTC,CASGGVEQYF
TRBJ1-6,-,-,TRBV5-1,TGCGCCAGCAGCTTGGGGGAAGGGGATTCACCCCTCCACTTT,CASSLGEGDSPLHF
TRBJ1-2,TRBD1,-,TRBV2,TGTGCCAGCAGGCGGGACAGCGACTATGGCTACACCTTC,CASRRDSDYGYTF
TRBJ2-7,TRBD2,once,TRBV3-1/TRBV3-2,TGTGCCAGCAGCCAAGATCTCGGACTAGCGGGAGACGAGCAGTACTTC,CASSQDLGLAGDEQYF
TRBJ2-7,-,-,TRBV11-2,TGTGCCAGCAGCTTAGATCCGATCCCAGTCTACGAGCAGTACTTC,CASSLDPIPVYEQYF